This TCR beta chain comes out of a study of blood T cells in healthy people across ages. The study's findings and limits: Long-lived and aged donors differed, with more naive CD4+ cells and higher diversity in the long-lived.

The authors ran a second PCR of 7 to 11 cycles using a sample-barcoded 5' primer and a J-beta primer mix. Samples each returned at least 2.5 million CDR3-containing paired-end reads. TCRdb re-called the 5' RACE reads with MiXCR, one entry per CDR3 protein. In the table there are 800,000 to 950,000 distinct CDR3 sequences, 25% to 30% of which are singletons. This clonotype occurred a few times. Its antigen is still unknown. Per the germline V gene, CDR1 is DFQATT and CDR2 is SNEGSKA (reference sequence). V shed 0 bases and J 5 bases; nucleotides not matched to a gene: 7. The CDR3 spans 15 residues. The same data also contributed to another study, on T cells of mothers and their children. This second report adds: Mothers gave over 10 million TCR beta CDR3 reads each, and children about 3 million each.

The chain links TRBV20-1 to TRBJ2-7; 10 bases fit TRBD2. Input material: blood. The sequence was obtained from a woman between 35 and 50 years old in good health. This CDR3 is CSARDISGGADEQYF. The CDR3 region has the DNA TGCAGTGCTAGAGATATCAGCGGGGGGGCCGACGAGCAGTACTTC.